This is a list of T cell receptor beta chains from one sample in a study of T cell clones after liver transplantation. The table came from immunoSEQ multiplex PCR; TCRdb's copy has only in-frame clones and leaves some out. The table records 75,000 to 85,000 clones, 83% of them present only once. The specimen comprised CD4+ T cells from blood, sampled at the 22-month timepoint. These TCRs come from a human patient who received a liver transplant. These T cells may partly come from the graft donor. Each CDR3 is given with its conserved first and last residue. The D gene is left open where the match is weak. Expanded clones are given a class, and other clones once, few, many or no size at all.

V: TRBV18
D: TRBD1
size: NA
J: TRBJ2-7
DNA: TGTGCCAGCTCACCCACTCGACAGGGTTTCGAGCAGTACTTC
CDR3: CASSPTRQGFEQYF

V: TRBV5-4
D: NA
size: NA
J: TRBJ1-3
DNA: TGTGCCAGCAGTTACAAAAAGAGCTCTGGAAACACCATATATTTT
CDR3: CASSYKKSSGNTIYF

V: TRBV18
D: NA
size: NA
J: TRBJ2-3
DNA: TGTGCCAGCGCCCGAACGACGGCAACGCAGTATTTT
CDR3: CASARTTATQYF

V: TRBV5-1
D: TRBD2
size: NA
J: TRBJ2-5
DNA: TGCGCCAGCAGCTTCCCTAGCGGGGGGCAAGAGACCCAGTACTTC
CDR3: CASSFPSGGQETQYF

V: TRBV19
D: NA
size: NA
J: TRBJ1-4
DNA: TGTGCCAGTAATCAGAATAGGGCCGAAAAACTGTTTTTT
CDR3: CASNQNRAEKLFF

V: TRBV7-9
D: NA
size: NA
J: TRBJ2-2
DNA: TGTGCCAGCAGCCAACAACGGACCGGGGAGCTGTTTTTT
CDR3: CASSQQRTGELFF

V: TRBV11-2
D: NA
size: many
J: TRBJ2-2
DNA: TGTGCCAGCAGCCGAGTAACAGCCAGCGCTACCGGGGAGCTGTTTTTT
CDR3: CASSRVTASATGELFF

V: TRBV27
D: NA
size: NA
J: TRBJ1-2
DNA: TGTGCCAGCAGCTCTCAGGGAGGCCCGGCCTATGGCTACACCTTC
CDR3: CASSSQGGPAYGYTF

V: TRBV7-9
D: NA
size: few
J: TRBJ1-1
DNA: TGTGCCAGCAGCGACGGACAGCGATGGGAGAACACTGAAGCTTTCTTT
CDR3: CASSDGQRWENTEAFF

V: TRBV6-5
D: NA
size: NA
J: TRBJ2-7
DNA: TGTGCCAGCCGAAACACCTACGAGCAGTACTTC
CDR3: CASRNTYEQYF

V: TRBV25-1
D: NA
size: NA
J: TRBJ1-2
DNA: TGTGCCAGCAGTGAATATGGGCAGGGGCGCTTCTATGGCTACACCTTC
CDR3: CASSEYGQGRFYGYTF

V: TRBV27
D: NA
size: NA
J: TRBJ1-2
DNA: TGTGCCAGCAGTCAGGACCGGTCCTATGGCTACACCTTC
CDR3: CASSQDRSYGYTF

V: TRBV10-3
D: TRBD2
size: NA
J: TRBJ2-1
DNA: TGTGCCATCAATCATGGCGGGAGGGAATACAATGAGCAGTTCTTC
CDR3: CAINHGGREYNEQFF

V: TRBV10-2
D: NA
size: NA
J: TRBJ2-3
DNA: TGCGCCAGCAGCTTAGCGGCCCTGTTAGGTACGCAGTATTTT
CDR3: CASSLAALLGTQYF

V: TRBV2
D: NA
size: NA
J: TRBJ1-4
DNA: TGTGCCAGCAGTGAAAGGGTCAGAGAGGCTGAAAAACTGTTTTTT
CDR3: CASSERVREAEKLFF

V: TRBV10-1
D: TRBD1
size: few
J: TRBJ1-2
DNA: TGCGCCAGCAGCCCTGGGACAGTGAACTATGGCTACACCTTC
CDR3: CASSPGTVNYGYTF

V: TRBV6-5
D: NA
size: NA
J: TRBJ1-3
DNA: TGTGCCAGCAGCCCCCAACTAGGAAACACCATATATTTT
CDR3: CASSPQLGNTIYF

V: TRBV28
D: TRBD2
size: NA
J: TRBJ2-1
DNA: TGTGCCAGCGGAACGATAGCGGGAGGTCGTTACAATGAGCAGTTCTTC
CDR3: CASGTIAGGRYNEQFF

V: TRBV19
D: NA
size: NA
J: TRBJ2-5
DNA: TGTGCCAGTTCCCCCGGGGACTGGCAAGAGACCCAGTACTTC
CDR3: CASSPGDWQETQYF

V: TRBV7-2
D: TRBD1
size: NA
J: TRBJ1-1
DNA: TGTGCCAGCAGCCGCCGGGACAGGGGGCAAACTGAAGCTTTCTTT
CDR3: CASSRRDRGQTEAFF

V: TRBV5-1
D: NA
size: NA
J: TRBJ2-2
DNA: TGCGCCAGCAGCTTGGGTAGGGCGAACACCGGGGAGCTGTTTTTT
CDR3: CASSLGRANTGELFF

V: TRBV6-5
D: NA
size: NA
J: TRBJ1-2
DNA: TGTGCAACTGGGGCAGGGGCGCAGAACTATGGCTACACCTTC
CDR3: CATGAGAQNYGYTF

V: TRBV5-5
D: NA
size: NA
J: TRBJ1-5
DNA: TGTGCCAGCAGCTTGCAGGCAGGCGCCAATCAGCCCCAGCATTTT
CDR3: CASSLQAGANQPQHF

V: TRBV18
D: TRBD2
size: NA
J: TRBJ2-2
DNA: TGTGCCAGCTCACCAAATCCAGCGGGGGGCGACACCGGGGAGCTGTTTTTT
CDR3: CASSPNPAGGDTGELFF

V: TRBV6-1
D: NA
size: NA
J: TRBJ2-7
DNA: TGTGCCAGCAATCCCCAGGACACCTACGAGCAGTACTTC
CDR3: CASNPQDTYEQYF

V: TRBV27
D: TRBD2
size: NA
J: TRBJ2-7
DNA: TGTGCCAGCAGTTTAGGTCTCGGACTAGCGGCCGAGCAGTACTTC
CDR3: CASSLGLGLAAEQYF

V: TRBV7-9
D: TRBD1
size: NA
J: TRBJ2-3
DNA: TGTGCCAGCGGACAGGGCGTGGGCACAGATACGCAGTATTTT
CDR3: CASGQGVGTDTQYF

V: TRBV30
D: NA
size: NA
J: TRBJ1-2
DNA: TGTGCCTGGAGTCTAGTGGGTTTTACGACAGAGTATGGCTACACCTTC
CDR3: CAWSLVGFTTEYGYTF

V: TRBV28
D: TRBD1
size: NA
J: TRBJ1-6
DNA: TGTGCCAGCAGTTCGGGACAGGGACGGGGAAATTCACCCCTCCACTTT
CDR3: CASSSGQGRGNSPLHF

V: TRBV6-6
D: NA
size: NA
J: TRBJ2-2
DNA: TGTGCCAGCACCACCACTATAACTGCCGGGGAGCTGTTTTTT
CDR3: CASTTTITAGELFF

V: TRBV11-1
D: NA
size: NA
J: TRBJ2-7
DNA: TGTGCCAGCAGCTTAGATCCGGGAGCGGGCGAGCAGTACTTC
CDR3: CASSLDPGAGEQYF

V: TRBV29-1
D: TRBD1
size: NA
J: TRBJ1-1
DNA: TGCAGCGTTGCAGGGGGCTTGGACACTGAAGCTTTCTTT
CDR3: CSVAGGLDTEAFF

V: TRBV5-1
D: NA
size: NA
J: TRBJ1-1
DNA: TGCGCCAGCAGCCCGGTTGGGGATCTGGACACTGAAGCTTTCTTT
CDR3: CASSPVGDLDTEAFF

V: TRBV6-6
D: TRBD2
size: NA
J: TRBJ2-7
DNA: TGTGCCAGCAGTTATGGGTCGCTCGGGGGGGCCAACGAGCAGTACTTC
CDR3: CASSYGSLGGANEQYF

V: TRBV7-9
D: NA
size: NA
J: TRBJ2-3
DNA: TGTGCCAGCAGCTTACGACAGAACACAGATACGCAGTATTTT
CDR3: CASSLRQNTDTQYF

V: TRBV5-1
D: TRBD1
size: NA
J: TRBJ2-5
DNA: TGCGCCAGCAGCAGGGGGACAGGGGGCTACCAAGAGACCCAGTACTTC
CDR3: CASSRGTGGYQETQYF

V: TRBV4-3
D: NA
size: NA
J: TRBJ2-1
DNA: TGCGCCAGCAGCCAAGAAGGCGCAGGGAGAAGCAATGAGCAGTTCTTC
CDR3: CASSQEGAGRSNEQFF

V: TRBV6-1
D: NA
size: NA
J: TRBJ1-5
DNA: TGTGCCAGCAGTGAAGCGGGGGGGGGCCACCAGCCCCAGCATTTT
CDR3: CASSEAGGGHQPQHF

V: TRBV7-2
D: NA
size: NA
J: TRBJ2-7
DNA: TGTGCCAGCAGCTTAGCCAGCTCCTACGAGCAGTACTTC
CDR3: CASSLASSYEQYF

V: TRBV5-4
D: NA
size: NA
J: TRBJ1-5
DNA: TGTGCCAGCAGCTTGGGCGGGACATCTGATCAGCCCCAGCATTTT
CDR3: CASSLGGTSDQPQHF

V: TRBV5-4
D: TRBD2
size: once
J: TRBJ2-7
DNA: TGTGCCAGCAGCCTTAGGGAGGGCCACGAGCAGTACTTC
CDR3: CASSLREGHEQYF

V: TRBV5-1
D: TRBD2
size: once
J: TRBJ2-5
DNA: TGCGCCAGCAGGACCAATAGCGGGGACGTGGCCCAGTACTTC
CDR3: CASRTNSGDVAQYF

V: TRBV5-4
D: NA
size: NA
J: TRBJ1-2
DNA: TGTGCCAGCAGCCGCTCGAGGGGAGTCCAGGGGTTGTATGGCTACACCTTC
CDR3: CASSRSRGVQGLYGYTF